This TCR beta chain was recorded in a study of Ad26.COV2.S vaccination and SARS-CoV-2 variants. Comment on this clone: Its specificity is unknown.

Treatment denoted: roughly 18 received Ad26.COV2.S at low or high dose, single or two shots; 5 received placebo; per-sample allocation not given. Collection of the samples took place on day 63 after the first injection of vaccine or placebo. This adult donor, from Boston, was 18-55 years old. This vaccine is an Ad26 vector that expresses the Wuhan-strain SARS-CoV-2 spike. Per the germline V gene, CDR1 is KGHSH and CDR2 is LQKENI. The CDR3 has 12 amino acids. Trimming took 4 bases from V and 4 from J, leaving 7 bases between them. Assay used: immunoSEQ multiplex PCR; TCRdb lists only in-frame clones, some missing. Counted here are about 680,000 clones, 80% to 90% occurring once; the ten biggest clones make up about 1.5%. General observations from the study: People given the vaccine had a wider spike-specific TCR breadth than placebo recipients did. Researchers cautioned that TCR breadth and depth analyses may have underestimated total T cell responses.

This chain links TRBV18 with TRBJ1-1; no reliable D call. The clonotype comes from a person aged 18-65 years who received the Ad26.COV2.S COVID-19 vaccine or a placebo. Source: peripheral blood, taken in a trial of Ad26.COV2.S vaccine versus placebo. CDR3 sequence (DNA): TGTGCCAGCTCACTAGGGAGCACTGAAGCTTTCTTT. This encodes CASSLGSTEAFF.